This passage covers 14 T cell receptor beta chains from one sample sequenced in a study of T cell responses to AZD1222 COVID-19 vaccine. TCRdb's copy holds only in-frame clones and misses some; the assay was immunoSEQ multiplex PCR. The top ten clones hold more than 0.8% of a sample with 150,000 to 200,000 clones, more than 85% of them seen once. Material: peripheral blood, obtained on day 0 of AZD1222 vaccination. Receptors were obtained from an adult in good health.

The chain is built from TRBV7-9 and TRBJ1-3; TRBD1 aligns across 8 bases. The J segment lost 1 base and the V segment lost 5 bases, leaving 7 bases of the junction unmatched. Germline CDR1 is SEHNR and CDR2 is FQNEAQ (reference sequence). This CDR3 has 16 residues. The CDR3 region has the DNA TGTGCCAGCAGCCGTCCACAGGGGGTTTCTGGAAACACCATATATTTT. Translation gives CASSRPQGVSGNTIYF.

The chain couples TRBV6-4 to TRBJ2-3, with 7 bases fitting TRBD2. The V gene's germline CDR1 is MRHNA and CDR2 SNTAGT. There are 16 residues in the CDR3. J gave up 0 bases and V 7 bases, and 10 bases lay outside the gene matches. The CDR3 reads CASTLGGTSSTDTQYF. The CDR3 nucleotides are TGTGCCAGCACCCTCGGGGGGACCTCTAGCACAGATACGCAGTATTTT.

This clone was recorded only once. The V and J genes are TRBV5-4 and TRBJ1-2; tentative D call: TRBD1 (6 bases). CDR3 length: 13 amino acids. The V end lost 1 base, the J end lost 7 bases, and 11 bases lay between the germline ends. Germline V gives CDR1 SGHNT, CDR2 YYREEE (reference sequence). The CDR3 DNA follows: TGTGCCAGCAGCTTGTGGGGGCAGGGTGGCTACACCTTC. It codes for CASSLWGQGGYTF.

The chain has TRBV27 and TRBJ1-5; D remains unclear. The CDR3 consists of 15 residues. CDR1 and CDR2 from the germline V gene are MNHEY and SMNVEV (reference sequence). Trimming stripped 5 bases from V and 0 bases from J, with 11 bases between. The CDR3 protein is CASSPFLNSNQPQHF. CDR3 in DNA: TGTGCCAGCAGTCCGTTCCTAAATAGCAATCAGCCCCAGCATTTT.

The genes are TRBV12-5 and TRBJ1-1, with 8 nucleotides matching TRBD1. With 6 bases clipped from V and 6 bases from J, the junction kept 12 bases outside the gene matches. Germline V CDR1 and CDR2: LGHNT, FRNRAP. CDR3 length: 15 amino acids. CDR3 in DNA: TGTGCTAGTGGCACAAACGGGGGACAGGACGCTGAAGCTTTCTTT. It specifies CASGTNGGQDAEAFF.

This sequence joins TRBV21-1 and TRBJ2-2; TRBD1, the table's D call, was not compared with the DNA. TRBV21-1 is recorded as a pseudogene. There are 15 residues in the CDR3. For the CDR3, the DNA is TGTGCCAGCAGAACCGGGACAGGGTGTCCCGGGGAGCTGTTTTTT. Translating it yields CASRTGTGCPGELFF.

The CDR3, as DNA: TGCGCCAGCAGCTTGTCGACAGGACTCCAAGAGACCCAGTACTTC. Its protein is CASSLSTGLQETQYF. This chain uses TRBV5-1 with TRBJ2-5; tentative D call: TRBD1 (6 bases). Trimming pared 1 base from V and 1 base from J, leaving 11 bases between. The CDR3 covers 15 residues. CDR1 SGHRS and CDR2 YFSETQ come from the germline V gene. Based on the CDR3 plus reference TRBV5-1 and TRBJ2-5, the full variable domain is KAGVTQTPRYLIKTRGQQVTLSCSPISGHRSVSWYQQTPGQGLQFLFEYFSETQRNKGNFPGRFSGRQFSNSRSEMNVSTLELGDSALYLCASSLSTGLQETQYFGPGTRLLVL.

V and J are TRBV5-1 and TRBJ2-7, with 9 positions matching TRBD1. With 3 bases clipped from V and 3 bases from J, the junction kept 7 bases outside the gene matches. From germline, CDR1 is SGHRS and CDR2 YFSETQ. CDR3 length equals 15 residues. CDR3 in amino acids: CASSSLDRGGYEQYF. CDR3 in DNA: TGCGCCAGCAGCTCCCTTGACAGGGGGGGCTACGAGCAGTACTTC.

The rearrangement joins TRBV2 to TRBJ1-1; 7 bases match TRBD1. Trimming at V came to 7 bases and at J to 5 bases, leaving 10 bases not matched to a gene. CDR1 SNHLY and CDR2 FYNNEI come from the germline V gene. The CDR3 consists of 14 residues. CDR3 bases: TGTGCCAGCACTGGACAGGTGACTAAAACTGAAGCTTTCTTT. This translates into CASTGQVTKTEAFF.

The CDR3: CASSLRGTGSYGYTF. The CDR3 region has the DNA TGCGCCAGCAGCCTAAGAGGGACAGGCTCCTATGGCTACACCTTC. V is TRBV5-1 and J is TRBJ1-2; 8 bases are a match to TRBD1. Germline loops: CDR1 SGHRS, CDR2 YFSETQ. The ends lost 4 bases at V and 4 bases at J; junction bases unmatched: 9. The CDR3 has 15 residues.

This rearrangement joins TRBV4-1 to TRBJ1-2, with TRBD1 identical over 7 bases. Per germline, CDR1 MGHRA and CDR2 YSYEKL. V lost 1 base to trimming and J lost 2 bases; unmatched junction nucleotides: 7. CDR3 length equals 16 residues. The CDR3 coding sequence is TGCGCCAGCAGCCAAGGGGGAGGGGGCGTCAACTATGGCTACACCTTC. Its protein is CASSQGGGGVNYGYTF.

The chain links TRBV27 to TRBJ1-1; TRBD1 matches at 9 bases. Trimming cost V 4 bases and J 4 bases; bases outside gene matches: 7. CDR3 size: 15 residues. The germline V gene encodes CDR1 MNHEY and CDR2 SMNVEV (reference sequence). The CDR3 loop reads CASSSLTGGGTEAFF. CDR3 sequence (DNA): TGTGCCAGCAGTTCCTTGACAGGGGGTGGCACTGAAGCTTTCTTT.

This chain joins TRBV7-8 and TRBJ2-3; D gene ambiguous. This CDR3 is 13 amino acids long. Trimming left V 5 bases short and J 4 bases short, with 10 bases between. Germline values: CDR1 SGHVS, CDR2 FQNEAQ. The CDR3 coding sequence is TGTGCCAGCAGCCCCGCTAGGTCAGATACGCAGTATTTT. Residues: CASSPARSDTQYF.

This chain uses TRBV19 with TRBJ2-7; a weak D match, TRBD2 (5 bases). With 5 bases removed from V and 3 bases from J, the gap between germline ends came to 14 bases. Germline assignment: CDR1 LNHDA and CDR2 SQIVND (reference sequence). CDR3 length equals 14 residues. The DNA for the CDR3 is TGTGCCAGTAGTGAGGGCTGGAGTCGCTACGAGCAGTACTTC. Translation: CASSEGWSRYEQYF.